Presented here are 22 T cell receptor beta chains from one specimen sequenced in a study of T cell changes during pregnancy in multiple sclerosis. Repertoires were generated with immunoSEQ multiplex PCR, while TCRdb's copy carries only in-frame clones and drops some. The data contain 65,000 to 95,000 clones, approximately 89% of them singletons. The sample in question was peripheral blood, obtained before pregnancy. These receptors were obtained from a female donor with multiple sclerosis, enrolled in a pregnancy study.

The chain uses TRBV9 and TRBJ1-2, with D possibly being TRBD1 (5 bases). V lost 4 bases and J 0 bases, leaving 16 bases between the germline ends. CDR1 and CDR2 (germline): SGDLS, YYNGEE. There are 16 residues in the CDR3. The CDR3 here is CASSPQTGFTNYGYTF. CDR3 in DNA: TGTGCCAGCAGCCCTCAAACAGGATTTACTAACTATGGCTACACCTTC.

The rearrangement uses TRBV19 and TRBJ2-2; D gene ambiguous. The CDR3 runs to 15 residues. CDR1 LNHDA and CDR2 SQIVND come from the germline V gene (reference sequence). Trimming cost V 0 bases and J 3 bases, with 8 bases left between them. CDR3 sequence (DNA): TGTGCCAGTAGTATAGAACCCACTTACACCGGGGAGCTGTTTTTT. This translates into CASSIEPTYTGELFF.

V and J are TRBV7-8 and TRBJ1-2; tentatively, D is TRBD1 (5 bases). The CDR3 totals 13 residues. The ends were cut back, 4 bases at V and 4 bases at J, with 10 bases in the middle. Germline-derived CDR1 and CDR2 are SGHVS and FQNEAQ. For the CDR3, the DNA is TGTGCCAGCAGCTCCGGGGGGGGCTATGGCTACACCTTC. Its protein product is CASSSGGGYGYTF.

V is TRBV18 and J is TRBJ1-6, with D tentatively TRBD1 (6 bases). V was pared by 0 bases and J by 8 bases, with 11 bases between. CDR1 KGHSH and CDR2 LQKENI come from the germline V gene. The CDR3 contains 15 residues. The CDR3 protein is CASSPPGRGYSPLHF. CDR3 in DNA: TGTGCCAGCTCACCACCCGGCAGGGGTTATTCACCCCTCCACTTT.

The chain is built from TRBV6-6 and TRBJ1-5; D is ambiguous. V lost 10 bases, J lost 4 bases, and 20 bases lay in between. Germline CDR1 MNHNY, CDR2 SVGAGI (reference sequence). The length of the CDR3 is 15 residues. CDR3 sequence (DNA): TGTGCCACCGTGGATCTTCCTCTAGGTAATCAGCCCCAGCATTTT. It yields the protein CATVDLPLGNQPQHF.

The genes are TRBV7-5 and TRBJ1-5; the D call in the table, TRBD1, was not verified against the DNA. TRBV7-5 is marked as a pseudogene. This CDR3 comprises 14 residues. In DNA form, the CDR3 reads TGTGCCAGAAGCCCCTTCAGGGTATATCAGCCCCAGCATTTT. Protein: CARSPFRVYQPQHF.

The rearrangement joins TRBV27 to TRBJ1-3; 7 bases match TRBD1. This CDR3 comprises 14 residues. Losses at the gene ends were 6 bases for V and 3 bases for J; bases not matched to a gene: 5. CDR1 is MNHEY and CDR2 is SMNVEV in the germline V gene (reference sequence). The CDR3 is CASREGGRGNTIYF. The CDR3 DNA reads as TGTGCCAGCAGGGAAGGGGGCCGTGGAAACACCATATATTTT.

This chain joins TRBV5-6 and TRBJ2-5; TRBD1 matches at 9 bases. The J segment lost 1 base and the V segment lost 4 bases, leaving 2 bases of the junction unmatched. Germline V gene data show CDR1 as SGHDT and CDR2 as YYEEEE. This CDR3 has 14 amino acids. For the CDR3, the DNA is TGTGCCAGCAGCCAGGGACAGGGCCAAGAGACCCAGTACTTC. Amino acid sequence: CASSQGQGQETQYF.

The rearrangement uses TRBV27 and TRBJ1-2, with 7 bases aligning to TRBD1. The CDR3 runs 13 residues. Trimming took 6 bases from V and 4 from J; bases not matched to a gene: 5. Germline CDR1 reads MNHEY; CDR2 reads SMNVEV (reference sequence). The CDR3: CASRLTGSYGYTF. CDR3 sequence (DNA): TGTGCCAGCAGGTTGACAGGGAGCTATGGCTACACCTTC.

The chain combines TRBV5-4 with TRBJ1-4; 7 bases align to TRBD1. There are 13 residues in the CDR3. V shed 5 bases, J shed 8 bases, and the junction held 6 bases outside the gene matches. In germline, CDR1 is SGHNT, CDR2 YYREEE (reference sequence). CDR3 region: CASRSGTEEKLFF. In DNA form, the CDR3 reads TGTGCCAGCAGATCCGGGACAGAAGAAAAACTGTTTTTT.

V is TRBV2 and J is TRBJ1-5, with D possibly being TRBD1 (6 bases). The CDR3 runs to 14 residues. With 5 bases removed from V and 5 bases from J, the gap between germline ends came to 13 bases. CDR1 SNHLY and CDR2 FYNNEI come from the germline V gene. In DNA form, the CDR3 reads TGTGCCAGCAGTTCACAGGGAGGGGATCAGCCCCAGCATTTT. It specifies CASSSQGGDQPQHF.

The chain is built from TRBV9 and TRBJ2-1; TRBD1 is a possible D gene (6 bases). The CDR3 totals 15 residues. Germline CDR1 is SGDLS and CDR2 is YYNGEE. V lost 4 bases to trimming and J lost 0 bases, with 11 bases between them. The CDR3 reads CASSLQGYSYNEQFF. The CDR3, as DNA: TGTGCCAGCAGCTTACAGGGTTACTCCTACAATGAGCAGTTCTTC.

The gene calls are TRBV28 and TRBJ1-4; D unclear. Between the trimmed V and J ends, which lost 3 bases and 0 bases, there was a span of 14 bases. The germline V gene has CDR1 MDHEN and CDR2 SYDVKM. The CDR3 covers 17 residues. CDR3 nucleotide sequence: TGTGCCAGCAGTTTTCCGGGTTATTCCTCAACTAATGAAAAACTGTTTTTT. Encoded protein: CASSFPGYSSTNEKLFF.

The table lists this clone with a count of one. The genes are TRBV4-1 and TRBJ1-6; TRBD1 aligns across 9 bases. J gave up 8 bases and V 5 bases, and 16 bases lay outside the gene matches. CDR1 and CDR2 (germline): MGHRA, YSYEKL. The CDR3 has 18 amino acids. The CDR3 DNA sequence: TGCGCCAGCAGCTCGACGGGACAGGGTTTGAGGGGAGATTCACCCCTCCACTTT. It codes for CASSSTGQGLRGDSPLHF.

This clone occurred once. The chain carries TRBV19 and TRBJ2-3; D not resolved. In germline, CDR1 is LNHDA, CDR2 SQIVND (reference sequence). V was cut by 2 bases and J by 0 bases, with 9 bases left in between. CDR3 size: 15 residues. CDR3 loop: CASSIRVFSTDTQYF. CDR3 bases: TGTGCCAGTAGTATAAGAGTCTTTAGCACAGATACGCAGTATTTT.

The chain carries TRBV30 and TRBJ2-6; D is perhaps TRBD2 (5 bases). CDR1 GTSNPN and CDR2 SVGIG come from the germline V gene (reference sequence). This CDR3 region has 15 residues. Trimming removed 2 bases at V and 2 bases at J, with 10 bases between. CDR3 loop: CAWSLPGAGANVLTF. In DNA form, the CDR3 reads TGTGCCTGGAGTCTCCCCGGGGCTGGGGCCAACGTCCTGACTTTC.

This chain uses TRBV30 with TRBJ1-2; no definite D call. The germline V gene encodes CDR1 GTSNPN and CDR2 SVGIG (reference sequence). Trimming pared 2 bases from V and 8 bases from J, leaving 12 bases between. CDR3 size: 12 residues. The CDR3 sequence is CAWSRQVGGYTF. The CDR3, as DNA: TGTGCCTGGAGTAGGCAGGTTGGGGGCTACACCTTC.

The DNA of the CDR3 is TGTGCCAGCTCAACCTTAGCGGGGGGGCTCAATGAGCAGTTCTTC. As protein: CASSTLAGGLNEQFF. The chain employs TRBV18 and TRBJ2-1; 11 positions agree with TRBD2. The CDR3 totals 15 residues. CDR1 KGHSH and CDR2 LQKENI come from the germline V gene. The J segment lost 6 bases and the V segment lost 5 bases, leaving 6 bases of the junction unmatched.

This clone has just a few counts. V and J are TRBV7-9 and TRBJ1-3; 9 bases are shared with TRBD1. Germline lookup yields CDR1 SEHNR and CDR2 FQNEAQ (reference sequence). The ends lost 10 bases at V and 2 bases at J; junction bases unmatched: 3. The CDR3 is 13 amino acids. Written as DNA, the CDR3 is TGTGCCACCACAGGGGGCCCTGGAAACACCATATATTTT. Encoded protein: CATTGGPGNTIYF. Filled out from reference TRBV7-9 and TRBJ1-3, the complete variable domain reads DTGVSQNPRHKITKRGQNVTFRCDPISEHNRLYWYRQTLGQGPEFLTYFQNEAQLEKSRLLSDRFSAERPKGSFSTLEIQRTEQGDSAMYLCATTGGPGNTIYFGEGSWLTVV.

The CDR3 DNA reads TGTGCCAGCAGCTTGGGACTAGCGGGGGGCCAGACGCAGTATTTT. Translating gives CASSLGLAGGQTQYF. The chain recombines TRBV7-2 with TRBJ2-3; TRBD2 agrees at 15 bases. This CDR3 has 15 residues. J gave up 9 bases and V 3 bases, and 4 bases lay outside the gene matches. Per germline, CDR1 SGHTA and CDR2 FQGNSA.

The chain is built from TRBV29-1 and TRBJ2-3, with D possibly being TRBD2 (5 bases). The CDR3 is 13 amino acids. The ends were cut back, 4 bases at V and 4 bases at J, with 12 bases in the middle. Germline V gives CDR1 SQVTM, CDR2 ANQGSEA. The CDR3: CSVGFGVADTQYF. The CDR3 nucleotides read TGCAGCGTTGGATTCGGGGTAGCAGATACGCAGTATTTT.

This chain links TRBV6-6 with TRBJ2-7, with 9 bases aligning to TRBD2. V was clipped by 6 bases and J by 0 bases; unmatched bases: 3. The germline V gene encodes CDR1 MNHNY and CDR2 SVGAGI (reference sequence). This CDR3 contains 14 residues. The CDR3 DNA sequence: TGTGCCAGCAGCGGTAGCGGGGGCTCCTACGAGCAGTACTTC. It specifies CASSGSGGSYEQYF.